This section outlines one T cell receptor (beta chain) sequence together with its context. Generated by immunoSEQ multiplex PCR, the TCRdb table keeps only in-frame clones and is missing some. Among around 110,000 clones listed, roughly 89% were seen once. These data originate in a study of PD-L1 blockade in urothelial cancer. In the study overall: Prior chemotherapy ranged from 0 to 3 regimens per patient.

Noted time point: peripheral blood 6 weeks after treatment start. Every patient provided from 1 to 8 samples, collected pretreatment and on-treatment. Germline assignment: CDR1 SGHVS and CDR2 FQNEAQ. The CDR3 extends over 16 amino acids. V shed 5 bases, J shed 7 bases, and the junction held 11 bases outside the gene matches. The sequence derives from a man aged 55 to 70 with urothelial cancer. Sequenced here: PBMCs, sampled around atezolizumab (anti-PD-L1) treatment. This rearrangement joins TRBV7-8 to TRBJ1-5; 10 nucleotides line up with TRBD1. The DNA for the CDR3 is TGTGCCAGCAGCGGACCGACAGGGGGCGAGGGGCAGCCCCAGCATTTT. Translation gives CASSGPTGGEGQPQHF.